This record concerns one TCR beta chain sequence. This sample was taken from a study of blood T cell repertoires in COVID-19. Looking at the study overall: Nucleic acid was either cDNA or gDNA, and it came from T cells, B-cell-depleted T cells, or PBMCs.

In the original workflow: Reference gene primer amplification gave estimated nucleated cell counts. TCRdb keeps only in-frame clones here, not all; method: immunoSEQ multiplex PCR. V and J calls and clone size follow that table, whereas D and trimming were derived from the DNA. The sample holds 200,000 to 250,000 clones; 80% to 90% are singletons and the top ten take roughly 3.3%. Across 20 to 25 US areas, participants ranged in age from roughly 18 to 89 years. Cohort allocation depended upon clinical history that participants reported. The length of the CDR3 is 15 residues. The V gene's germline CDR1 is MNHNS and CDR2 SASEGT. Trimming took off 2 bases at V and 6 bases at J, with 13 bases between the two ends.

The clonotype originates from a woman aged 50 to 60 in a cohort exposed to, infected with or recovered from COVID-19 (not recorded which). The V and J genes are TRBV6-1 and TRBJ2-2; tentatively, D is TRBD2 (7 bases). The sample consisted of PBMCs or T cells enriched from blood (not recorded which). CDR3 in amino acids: CASSEYGGRPGELFF. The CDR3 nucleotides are TGTGCCAGCAGTGAATACGGGGGGCGCCCCGGGGAGCTGTTTTTT.